These 4 T cell receptor beta chains share one sample of origin, sequenced in a study of beta chain features in type 1 diabetes. TCRB transcripts that were expressed got sequenced, as all of the isolated RNA had been reverse transcribed. Repertoires were generated with immunoSEQ multiplex PCR, while TCRdb's copy carries only in-frame clones and drops some. The top ten hold 0.03% to 0.035% of the sample, which has 200,000 to 250,000 clones, 9.6% seen once. The sequenced material came from naive CD4+ T cells from blood. These receptors originate from a woman between 18 and 30 years old in good health.

V usage is TRBV5-1 and J usage is TRBJ1-1; no definite D call. Germline-derived CDR1 and CDR2 are SGHRS and YFSETQ. Trimming stripped 4 bases from V and 6 bases from J, with 16 bases between. The CDR3 length is 14 residues. The CDR3 DNA sequence: TGCGCCAGCAGCATTAACGTCGGGAGCTCTGAAGCTTTCTTT. This encodes CASSINVGSSEAFF.

This chain links TRBV6-5 with TRBJ1-2; D is perhaps TRBD1 (6 bases). The length of the CDR3 is 14 residues. Trimming cost V 4 bases and J 2 bases, with 11 bases left between them. Germline CDR1 and CDR2: MNHEY and SVGAGI. CDR3 coding DNA: TGTGCCAGCAGTTCCCCTACAGGGAACTATGGCTACACCTTC. Encoded protein: CASSSPTGNYGYTF.

This clone was observed a few times. This chain links TRBV25-1 with TRBJ1-2; a weak D match, TRBD1 (6 bases). CDR3 length equals 15 residues. Trimming took off 0 bases at V and 2 bases at J, with 10 bases between the two ends. CDR1 is MGHDK and CDR2 is SYGVNS in the germline V gene. The CDR3, as DNA: TGTGCCAGCAGTGAATACGCAGGGGCGAACTATGGCTACACCTTC. Protein sequence: CASSEYAGANYGYTF.

The chain links TRBV6-6 to TRBJ1-1; unclear D gene. The CDR3 runs 13 residues. Germline values: CDR1 MNHNY, CDR2 SVGAGI (reference sequence). The V gene lost 5 bases and the J gene lost 8 bases, with 15 bases spanning the gap. CDR3 sequence reads: CASSPSREREAFF. In DNA, the CDR3 is TGTGCCAGCAGTCCATCGAGGGAAAGAGAAGCTTTCTTT.